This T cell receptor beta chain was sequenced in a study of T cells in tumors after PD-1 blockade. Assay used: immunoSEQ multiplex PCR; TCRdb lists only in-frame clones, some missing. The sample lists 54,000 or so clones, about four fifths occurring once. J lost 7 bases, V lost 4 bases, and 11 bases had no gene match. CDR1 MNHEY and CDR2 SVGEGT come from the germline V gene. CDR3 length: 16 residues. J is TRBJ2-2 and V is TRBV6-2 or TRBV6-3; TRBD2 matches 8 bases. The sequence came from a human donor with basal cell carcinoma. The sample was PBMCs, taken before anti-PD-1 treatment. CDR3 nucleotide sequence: TGTGCCAGCAGTTGGCTAGCGGGTCCATCGGGCGGGGAGCTGTTTTTT. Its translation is CASSWLAGPSGGELFF.